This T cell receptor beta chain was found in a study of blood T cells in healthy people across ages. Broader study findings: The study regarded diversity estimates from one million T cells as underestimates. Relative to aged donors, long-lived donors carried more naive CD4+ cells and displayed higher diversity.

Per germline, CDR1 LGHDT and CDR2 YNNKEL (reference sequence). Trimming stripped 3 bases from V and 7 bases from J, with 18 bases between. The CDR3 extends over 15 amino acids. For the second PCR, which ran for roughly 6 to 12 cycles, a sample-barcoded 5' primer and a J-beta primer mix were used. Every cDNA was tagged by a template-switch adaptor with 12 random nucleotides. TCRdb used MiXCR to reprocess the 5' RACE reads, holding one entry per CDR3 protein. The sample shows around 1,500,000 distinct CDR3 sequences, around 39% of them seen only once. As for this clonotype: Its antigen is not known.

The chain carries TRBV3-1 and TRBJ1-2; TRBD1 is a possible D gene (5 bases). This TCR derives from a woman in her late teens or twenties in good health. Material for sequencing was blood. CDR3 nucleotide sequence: TGTGCCAGCAGCCAGGGACGCGGAGAGGCACGTGGCTACACCTTC. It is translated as CASSQGRGEARGYTF. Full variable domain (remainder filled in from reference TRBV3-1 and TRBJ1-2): DTAVSQTPKYLVTQMGNDKSIKCEQNLGHDTMYWYKQDSKKFLKIMFSYNNKELIINETVPNRFSPKSPDKAHLNLHINSLELGDSAVYFCASSQGRGEARGYTFGSGTRLTVV.